This TCR beta chain was documented in a study of blood T cell repertoires in COVID-19. In the study overall: Nucleic acid was either cDNA or gDNA, and it came from T cells, B-cell-depleted T cells, or PBMCs.

Authors' data handling: Reference gene primer amplification in the assay estimated nucleated cell counts. Profiled with immunoSEQ multiplex PCR; TCRdb holds only in-frame clones, not every one. V and J calls and clone size follow that table, whereas D and trimming were derived from the DNA. This table has approximately 210,000 clones, 70% to 85% appearing once. This study enrolled people aged roughly 18 to 100 from approximately 24 US geographic areas. Recovery meant two consecutive negative NP/OP PCR tests, professional clearance, or resolved symptoms. Germline values: CDR1 MNHEY, CDR2 SMNVEV (reference sequence). Trimming removed 6 bases from V and 5 bases from J, with 14 bases in between. CDR3 length equals 13 residues.

The sample taken for sequencing was PBMCs or T cells enriched from blood (not recorded which). The V call is TRBV27, the J call TRBJ2-7; tentatively, D is TRBD2 (5 bases). This receptor was obtained from a man aged 35 to 55 who had recovered from COVID-19. The chain's CDR3 is CASRSGLIHEQYF. DNA for the CDR3: TGTGCCAGCAGAAGCGGACTCATCCACGAGCAGTACTTC.